Each of the 8 T cell receptor beta chains below was sequenced from the same sample in a study of shared clonotypes between healthy human individuals. TCRdb's copy holds only in-frame clones and misses some; the assay was immunoSEQ multiplex PCR. Of over a million clones detected, roughly 97% appear once; the ten largest clones hold about 1.2%. The sequencing sample was made of naive CD4+ T cells sorted from blood. Subset denoted: CD45RA+ positively selected. The source of these receptors is a man aged 25-45 years in good health.

The rearrangement joins TRBV30 to TRBJ1-1, with D possibly being TRBD1 (5 bases). The germline V gene encodes CDR1 GTSNPN and CDR2 SVGIG (reference sequence). The CDR3 runs to 13 residues. The V gene lost 6 bases and the J gene lost 0 bases, with 11 bases spanning the gap. This chain's CDR3 is CACRQQLNTEAFF. CDR3 sequence (DNA): TGTGCCTGCCGACAGCAGCTGAACACTGAAGCTTTCTTT.

The chain uses TRBV7-9 and TRBJ2-7, with 12 bases matching TRBD2. V was pared by 5 bases and J by 3 bases, with 5 bases of the junction left unmatched. CDR1 is SEHNR and CDR2 is FQNEAQ in the germline V gene (reference sequence). This CDR3 is built from 15 residues. CDR3 in amino acids: CASSPTSGSNYEQYF. CDR3 DNA: TGTGCCAGCAGCCCGACTAGCGGGAGTAACTACGAGCAGTACTTC.

This chain connects TRBV5-6 to TRBJ2-7; the D is unclear. The V end was cut by 4 bases, the J end by 0 bases, with 17 bases between. This CDR3 spans 16 amino acids. CDR1 is SGHDT, CDR2 YYEEEE, per germline. CDR3 nucleotide sequence: TGTGCCAGCAGCCCTATCCATGCTCTCAGCTCCTACGAGCAGTACTTC. Protein product: CASSPIHALSSYEQYF. Full variable domain (rest looked up from reference TRBV5-6 and TRBJ2-7): DAGVTQSPTHLIKTRGQQVTLRCSPKSGHDTVSWYQQALGQGPQFIFQYYEEEERQRGNFPDRFSGHQFPNYSSELNVNALLLGDSALYLCASSPIHALSSYEQYFGPGTRLTVT.

Note on this clone: The sample has other DNA sequences that encode this CDR3 too. The CDR3 loop is CASSVGGRTDTQYF. Here the CDR3 DNA reads TGTGCCAGCAGCGTAGGGGGCAGGACAGATACGCAGTATTTT. The chain carries TRBV9 and TRBJ2-3, with D possibly being TRBD1 (5 bases). The germline gives CDR1 SGDLS, CDR2 YYNGEE. V was pared by 0 bases and J by 3 bases, with 8 bases between. This CDR3 is 14 amino acids long.

J is TRBJ2-3 and V is TRBV2; D remains ambiguous. Germline CDR1 is SNHLY and CDR2 is FYNNEI. The CDR3 loop spans 14 amino acids. V shed 8 bases and J shed 0 bases, with 12 bases lying between them. The CDR3 DNA is TGTGCCAGCTCGTCTACCTCTAGCACAGATACGCAGTATTTT. Its translation is CASSSTSSTDTQYF.

J is TRBJ2-2 and V is TRBV28, with D unresolved. Germline CDR1 and CDR2: MDHEN and SYDVKM. The CDR3 runs 14 residues. The ends were cut back, 3 bases at V and 6 bases at J, with 11 bases in the middle. The CDR3, as DNA: TGTGCCAGCAGTTTGTACGCGGACGCCGGGGAGCTGTTTTTT. Translation gives CASSLYADAGELFF.

The V call is TRBV27, the J call TRBJ2-1, with 12 bases lining up with TRBD2. V lost 7 bases to trimming and J lost 14 bases; unmatched junction nucleotides: 15. The CDR3 consists of 15 residues. The germline CDR1 and CDR2 sequences are MNHEY and SMNVEV (reference sequence). For the CDR3, the DNA is TGTGCCAGCAAAGAAGGCCCGACTAGCGGGAGAAGGGAGTTCTTC. It yields the protein CASKEGPTSGRREFF.

This clone was observed a single time. The chain is built from TRBV27 and TRBJ2-6, with D perhaps TRBD1 (5 bases). The CDR3 totals 20 residues. In germline, CDR1 is MNHEY, CDR2 SMNVEV (reference sequence). V shed 6 bases and J shed 6 bases, with 30 bases lying between them. Here the CDR3 DNA reads TGTGCCAGCAGAATTAGGTCCGGCCCAGGGCAGCTGACTGAGGCCAACGTCCTGACTTTC. As protein: CASRIRSGPGQLTEANVLTF. The entire variable domain, with the rest obtained from reference TRBV27 and TRBJ2-6, is as follows: EAQVTQNPRYLITVTGKKLTVTCSQNMNHEYMSWYRQDPGLGLRQIYYSMNVEVTDKGDVPEGYKVSRKEKRNFPLILESPSPNQTSLYFCASRIRSGPGQLTEANVLTFGAGSRLTVL.